The 9 T cell receptor beta chains in this list originate from one sample, sequenced in a study of T cell clonality in common variable immunodeficiency (dated by TCRdb to about 2015). Receptor amplification or capture employed the immunoSEQ multiplex PCR assay. TCRdb's version of the immuneACCESS table is confined to in-frame rearrangements and falls short of the full clone set. An unresolved V gene accounts for under half of the shortfall where checked; the remainder is of unknown origin. For this sample the table reports about 52,000 clones, with no clone seen just once. The ten largest account for more than 3% of the sample. What was sequenced was peripheral blood mononuclear cells. Source of these receptors: a person between 18 and 70 years old in good health.

This clone was seen a handful of times. The CDR3 goes on 3 residues after the read ends, and that part is filled in from the germline J gene. The chain is built from TRBV19 and TRBJ1-1, with D maybe TRBD1 (6 bases). Trimming shortened V by 5 bases and J by 1 base, and 11 bases separated the two germline ends. Germline values: CDR1 LNHDA, CDR2 SQIVND (reference sequence). CDR3 size: 14 residues. CDR3: CASSRGTPNTEAFF. The DNA read from the CDR3 is TGTGCCAGTAGTCGAGGGACACCGAACACTGAA.

This clone was seen ten or more times. The CDR3 here is CSVNRDTNYNEQFF. Incomplete CDR3 DNA: TGCAGCGTCAACCGGGACACGAATTACAATGAG. This chain uses TRBV29-1 with TRBJ2-1; weak D call: TRBD1 (6 bases). The missing CDR3 end, 3 residues past where the read stops, is filled in from the germline J gene. Germline CDR1 is SQVTM and CDR2 is ANQGSEA. V shed 6 bases and J shed 4 bases, with 16 bases lying between them. CDR3 length equals 14 residues.

This clone has at least ten counts. The CDR3 DNA, read in part, is TGCGCCAGCAGCTGGGGGGACTCCACAGATACG. Encoded protein: CASSWGDSTDT. The CDR3 in full is CASSWGDSTDTQYF. The rearrangement uses TRBV5-1 and TRBJ2-3; maybe TRBD2 (6 bases). The DNA ends 3 residues before the CDR3 does, and the rest of the CDR3 is filled in from the germline J gene. Germline V lookup: CDR1 SGHRS, CDR2 YFSETQ. The ends were cut back, 3 bases at V and 2 bases at J, with 10 bases in the middle. This CDR3 is 14 amino acids long.

To note about this clone: The read halts 3 residues ahead of the CDR3 end, with the missing end drawn from the germline J gene. The sample contains more than one DNA sequence encoding this CDR3. V gene TRBV2 combines with J gene TRBJ1-4; 7 bases align to TRBD1. The CDR3 covers 15 residues. The germline V gene encodes CDR1 SNHLY and CDR2 FYNNEI. Trimming took 4 bases from V and 8 from J; bases not matched to a gene: 10. The CDR3 sequence is CASSGGQASGEKLFF. The part of the CDR3 DNA that was read is TGTGCCAGCAGTGGAGGACAGGCCTCGGGGGAAAAA.

In this sample, this clone turned up many times. The CDR3 end lies 3 residues beyond the end of the read and is filled in from the germline J gene. The genes are TRBV7-3 and TRBJ1-1, with a weak D call TRBD1 (5 bases). CDR3 length: 13 residues. CDR1 and CDR2 (germline): SGHTA, FQGTGA. Trimming took 3 bases from V and 1 from J, leaving 6 bases between them. CDR3 DNA, as far as it was read: TGTGCCAGCAGCTTGACAGAGAACACTGAA. Its translation is CASSLTENTE. From start to end, the CDR3 is CASSLTENTEAFF.

This clone was detected only a few times. The read ends 3 residues before the CDR3 terminus; that terminus is restored from the germline J gene. This chain connects TRBV18 to TRBJ1-2; 9 bases match TRBD1. Germline CDR1 reads KGHSH; CDR2 reads LQKENI. The CDR3 extends over 15 amino acids. CDR3 loop: CASSYAGQGTDTYTF. CDR3 bases read: TGTGCCAGCTCATACGCGGGACAGGGCACAGATACC.

This clone was counted ten times or more. The read stops 3 residues short of the end of the CDR3; the missing end is completed from the germline J gene. This rearrangement joins TRBV20-1 to TRBJ2-1; possible D gene TRBD2, 6 bases. There are 15 residues in the CDR3. V lost 5 bases and J lost 1, with 15 bases in between. CDR1 is DFQATT, CDR2 SNEGSKA, per germline (reference sequence). The CDR3 spells CSAARTNPSYNEQFF. The DNA read from the CDR3 is TGCAGTGCTGCCCGGACTAACCCATCCTACAATGAG.

This clone was picked up a small number of times. The CDR3 end lies 3 residues beyond the end of the read and is filled in from the germline J gene. The chain couples TRBV5-8 to TRBJ2-7; D is possibly TRBD1 (5 bases). Germline V lookup: CDR1 SGHTS, CDR2 YDEGEE. The CDR3 has 12 amino acids. Trimming left V 5 bases short and J 6 bases short, with 12 bases between. Partial CDR3 DNA: TGTGCCAGCAGTCTCACAGGCTCCGAG. Translated: CASSLTGSE. The full-length CDR3 reads as CASSLTGSEQYF.

This clone was seen many times. The CDR3 end lies 3 residues beyond the end of the read and is filled in from the germline J gene. The chain is built from TRBV12-5 and TRBJ2-7, with D maybe TRBD1 (6 bases). Germline assignment: CDR1 LGHNT and CDR2 FRNRAP. The CDR3 contains 18 residues. The V end was cut by 0 bases, the J end by 0 bases, with 18 bases between. The sequenced part of the CDR3 DNA is TGTGCTAGTGGTTTGGTACTCGGGGAGAACAGGGTCTCCTACGAG. Translated: CASGLVLGENRVSYE. The whole CDR3 region reads CASGLVLGENRVSYEQYF.